This TCR beta chain was identified in a study of T cells in Graves' hyperthyroidism and ophthalmopathy. Using RNA transcripts as the source, TCR beta CDR3 regions were amplified. A set of HTBI primers served as the primers for a first-round RT-PCR of the TCR CDR3. Each CDR3 protein is one row after TCRdb ran MiXCR on the multiplex PCR reads. The sample shows hundreds of thousands of distinct CDR3 sequences, roughly 20% of them seen only once. From germline, CDR1 is SQVTM and CDR2 ANQGSEA. Trimming removed 4 bases from V and 5 bases from J; junction bases left unmatched: 6. This CDR3 has 14 residues. The rearrangement joins TRBV29-1 to TRBJ2-1; 9 positions match TRBD1. This TCR was recovered from a man younger than 45 with Graves' ophthalmopathy. The sample consisted of blood. The CDR3 is CSVGGTGFDNEQFF. CDR3 sequence (DNA): TGCAGCGTTGGGGGGACAGGGTTCGACAATGAGCAGTTCTTC.